This TCR beta chain was identified during a study of blood T cell repertoires in COVID-19 (dated by TCRdb to 2018 to 2020). For the study in its entirety: Samples covering the acute and convalescent phases of COVID-19 were provided by collaborators in the United States, Italy and Spain. The sample metadata nearly always contained a de-identified subject ID, COVID-19 status, age in years and sex. Samples were obtained from the ongoing ImmuneRACE study (first 160 participants) and from over 1,000 subjects provided by 6 global collaborators. A freely available public database, intended as a resource for researchers studying the immune response to SARS-CoV-2, is where the repertoires were released. The material from the prospective study consisted of cDNA or gDNA derived from T cells, B-cell-depleted T cells, or PBMCs. Where available, HLA class I and class II types were taken from metadata supplied by the sample provider and were not determined by assay-based typing. The dataset comprised deeply sampled blood TCRbeta repertoires from subjects exposed to, actively infected with, or recovered from COVID-19.

One collaborating source in Seattle enrolled patients during active infection and followed them longitudinally through the course of disease. Collaborating institutions collected whole blood in K2EDTA tubes following their own protocols. For TCRbeta analysis, collaborators shipped samples in one of three forms: frozen whole blood, isolated PBMCs, or DNA extracted from either of those sample types. The immunoSEQ Assay, a bias-controlled multiplex PCR, was used to amplify TCRbeta CDR3 regions from genomic DNA. Under the source paper's analysis protocol: Within the assay, amplification of reference gene primers was used to estimate how many nucleated cells each sample contained. To quantify the absolute abundance of each unique TCRbeta CDR3 rearrangement, sequence reads were collapsed and filtered. Productive Simpson clonality was computed per sample as the square root of Simpson's diversity index over productive rearrangements. TCRdb provides this immuneACCESS table in a form limited to in-frame rearrangements. Some clones are lacking; in checked studies, under half of them reflect an unresolved V gene, and why the rest are absent is not known. For V, J and clone size, that table is used; D and trimming come from the DNA. In this sample the table shows fewer than 250,000 clones, 82% of which occur a single time. The ten largest clonotypes hold about 8% of the sample.

The paper's findings and limits, for the study overall: How much clinical and demographic metadata was included differed by source and by participant, and the metadata was provided uncurated.

Of note for this clone: This receptor's antigen is unknown. Qualities for individual bases were not recorded, and no much larger clone is one base off.

The germline V gene specifies SGHRS as CDR1 and YFSETQ as CDR2. The CDR3 sequence holds 14 residues, the cysteine and phenylalanine included. Of the read, only the CDR3 DNA is kept; its 42 bases are in frame from base 1. V loses 4 bases at its end and J loses 5 bases; junction bases beyond the gene matches: 5. The receptor was derived from an older woman with COVID-19, enrolled during active disease. The sample taken for sequencing was peripheral blood. The chain was built from TRBV5-1 and TRBJ1-1, with TRBD1 matching 10 junction bases. The nucleotide sequence reads TGCGCCAGCAGCCGGACAGGGGGATATACTGAAGCTTTCTTT. It translates to CASSRTGGYTEAFF.